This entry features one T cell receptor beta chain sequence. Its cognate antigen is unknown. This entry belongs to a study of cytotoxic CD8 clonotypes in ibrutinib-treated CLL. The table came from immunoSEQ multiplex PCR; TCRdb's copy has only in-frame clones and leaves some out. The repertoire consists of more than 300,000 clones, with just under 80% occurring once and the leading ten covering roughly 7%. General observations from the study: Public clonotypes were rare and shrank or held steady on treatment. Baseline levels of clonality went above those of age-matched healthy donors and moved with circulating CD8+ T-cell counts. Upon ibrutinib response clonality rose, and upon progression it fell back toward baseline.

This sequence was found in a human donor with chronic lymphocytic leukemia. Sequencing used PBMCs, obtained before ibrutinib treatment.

The CDR3 reads CASSLFREYTDTQYF. In nucleotides, the CDR3 is TGTGCCAGCAGCTTATTTCGGGAATACACAGATACGCAGTATTTT. The V call is TRBV7-8, the J call TRBJ2-3, with a weak D call TRBD2 (5 bases). Trimming removed 2 bases at V and 2 bases at J, with 11 bases between. Looked up from germline, CDR1 is SGHVS and CDR2 is FQNEAQ. There are 15 residues in the CDR3.